One T cell receptor (beta chain) is described in this entry. 60 Vbeta and 13 Jbeta primers were used in PCR. Repertoires were generated with immunoSEQ multiplex PCR, while TCRdb's copy carries only in-frame clones and drops some. The table lists roughly 130,000 clones, around three quarters of them singletons, with less than 2% in the top ten. This record comes from a study of cytomegalovirus exposure and HLA in healthy donors. Germline V lookup: CDR1 SQVTM, CDR2 ANQGSEA. The CDR3 is made up of 13 amino acids. Germline trimming cut 7 bases from V and 4 bases from J; bases unmatched to any gene: 7. The TCR comes from a middle-aged man in good health and CMV-seronegative. Sequencing was done on a sample of PBMCs. The chain recombines TRBV29-1 with TRBJ1-2; 9 bases are a match to TRBD1. Here the CDR3 DNA reads TGCAGCGCCACACAGGGGGCCGGCTATGGCTACACCTTC. It yields the protein CSATQGAGYGYTF.